This section outlines one TCR beta chain sequence together with its context. Its antigen is unidentified. Sequencing libraries of TCR beta were made by UMI-labeled 5' RACE. TCRdb reprocessed the 5' RACE reads and stores each CDR3 protein as one record, lacking DNA. The sample has some 7,000 distinct CDR3 sequences, and its top ten clones hold roughly 20%. The data stem from a study of human CD8 memory T cell subsets. Regarding the study as a whole: Similarly high diversity was seen in stem-like memory and precursor exhausted T cells, but not in effector memory cells.

This sequence originates from a human donor in good health. Sequenced: CD8+ T cells from PBMCs.

The CDR3 protein is CASSLRLGLLAGELFF. The chain links TRBV27 to TRBJ2-2; without DNA, the TCRdb call of TRBD2 cannot be checked. From germline, CDR1 is MNHEY and CDR2 SMNVEV (reference sequence). The CDR3 sequence is 16 residues long.